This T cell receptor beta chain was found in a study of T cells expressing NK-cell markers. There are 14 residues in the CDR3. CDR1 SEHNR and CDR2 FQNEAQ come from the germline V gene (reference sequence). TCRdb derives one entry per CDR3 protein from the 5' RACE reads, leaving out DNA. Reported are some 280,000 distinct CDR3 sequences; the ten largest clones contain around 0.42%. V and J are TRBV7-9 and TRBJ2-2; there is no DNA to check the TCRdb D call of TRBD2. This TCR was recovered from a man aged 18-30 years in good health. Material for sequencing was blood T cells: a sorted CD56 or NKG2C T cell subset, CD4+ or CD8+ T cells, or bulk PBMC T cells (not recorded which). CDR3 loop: CASSSVTPPGELFF.